The 15 T cell receptor beta chains reported below all come from one sample, sequenced in a study of blood T cell repertoires in COVID-19 (dated by TCRdb to about 2020). Receptor amplification or capture employed the immunoSEQ multiplex PCR assay. The table was pulled from immuneACCESS by TCRdb, which kept in-frame rearrangements only. Such tables lose some clones; where checked, under half of the loss comes from unresolved V genes, and the rest has no known cause. This sample has 380,000 or so clones in its table, and roughly 90% of those were observed once. Over 1% of the sample goes to the ten largest clones. The specimen sequenced was peripheral blood. The receptors originated from a man between 35 and 55 years old with acute or convalescent COVID-19.

The chain carries TRBV11-2 and TRBJ2-3; D not certain. CDR1 is SGHAT, CDR2 FQNNGV, per germline. Trimming took 3 bases from V and 0 from J, leaving 7 bases between them. The CDR3 extends over 14 amino acids. This CDR3 is CASSLSRSTDTQYF. CDR3 coding DNA: TGTGCCAGCAGCTTGAGCCGGAGCACAGATACGCAGTATTTT.

About this clone itself: This specimen includes other DNA sequences encoding the same CDR3. The rearrangement links TRBV15 to TRBJ2-1, with TRBD2 as a possible D gene (5 bases). Germline CDR1 is LNHNV and CDR2 is YYDKDF (reference sequence). Trimming pared 1 base from V and 0 bases from J, leaving 7 bases between. This CDR3 contains 15 residues. The CDR3 DNA sequence: TGTGCCACCAGCAGAGCGGGGAGCTCCTACAATGAGCAGTTCTTC. Its translation is CATSRAGSSYNEQFF. The full variable domain, in which reference TRBV15 and TRBJ2-1 provide the parts outside the CDR3, is DAMVIQNPRYQVTQFGKPVTLSCSQTLNHNVMYWYQQKSSQAPKLLFHYYDKDFNNEADTPDNFQSRRPNTSFCFLDIRSPGLGDTAMYLCATSRAGSSYNEQFFGPGTRLTVL.

V usage is TRBV5-5 and J usage is TRBJ1-1; D unresolved. Between the trimmed V and J ends, which lost 7 bases and 1 base, there was a span of 14 bases. The CDR3 totals 14 residues. Germline assignment: CDR1 SGHKS and CDR2 YYEKEE (reference sequence). CDR3 loop: CASLKNPENTEAFF. The DNA for the CDR3 is TGTGCCAGCCTTAAAAATCCAGAGAACACTGAAGCTTTCTTT.

The rearrangement uses TRBV5-1 and TRBJ1-3; D ambiguous. V shed 0 bases and J shed 4 bases, with 11 bases lying between them. The CDR3 contains 15 residues. The V gene's germline CDR1 is SGHRS and CDR2 YFSETQ. CDR3: CASSLAAGIGNTIYF. The CDR3 nucleotides are TGCGCCAGCAGCTTGGCCGCGGGGATCGGAAACACCATATATTTT. The full variable domain, its missing parts supplied by reference TRBV5-1 and TRBJ1-3, is KAGVTQTPRYLIKTRGQQVTLSCSPISGHRSVSWYQQTPGQGLQFLFEYFSETQRNKGNFPGRFSGRQFSNSRSEMNVSTLELGDSALYLCASSLAAGIGNTIYFGEGSWLTVV.

V usage is TRBV27 and J usage is TRBJ2-1, with 7 bases that match TRBD2. The germline V gene has CDR1 MNHEY and CDR2 SMNVEV (reference sequence). The V and J ends lost 4 bases and 2 bases, in that order; junction bases with no gene match: 5. CDR3 length: 15 amino acids. The CDR3 bases are TGTGCCAGCAGTTCTCTCGGGACTACCTACAATGAGCAGTTCTTC. This translates into CASSSLGTTYNEQFF.

This clone was counted once. V is TRBV5-8 and J is TRBJ1-5; D unclear. Germline CDR1 reads SGHTS; CDR2 reads YDEGEE. There are 14 residues in the CDR3. With 2 bases removed from V and 5 bases from J, the gap between germline ends came to 11 bases. The CDR3 loop is CASSLRPEDQPQHF. The CDR3 DNA is TGTGCCAGCAGCTTAAGGCCAGAGGATCAGCCCCAGCATTTT.

In its sample, this clone was seen a few times. The J gene is TRBJ1-2, the V gene TRBV2; possibly TRBD1 for D (6 bases). Germline values: CDR1 SNHLY, CDR2 FYNNEI. The CDR3 is 15 residues long. V was clipped by 6 bases and J by 3 bases, with 17 bases between them. In DNA form, the CDR3 reads TGTGCCAGCAGGGATCTCGACAGGATCTACTATGGCTACACCTTC. This gives the protein CASRDLDRIYYGYTF.

This clone was seen only a few times. The chain recombines TRBV7-9 with TRBJ2-7; 7 bases map to TRBD2. CDR1 is SEHNR and CDR2 is FQNEAQ in the germline V gene (reference sequence). V lost 3 bases and J lost 3; bases outside the gene matches: 5. The CDR3 sequence is 14 residues long. The DNA of the CDR3 is TGTGCCAGCAGCTTTGGGGGGGAGGACTACGAGCAGTACTTC. Translation: CASSFGGEDYEQYF.

The rearrangement links TRBV29-1 to TRBJ2-4; 10 bases line up with TRBD1. From germline, CDR1 is SQVTM and CDR2 ANQGSEA. This CDR3 spans 18 amino acids. The V and J ends lost 6 bases and 1 base, in that order; junction bases with no gene match: 15. This chain's CDR3 is CSVELVTGGELAKNIQYF. The DNA of the CDR3 is TGCAGCGTCGAGTTGGTGACAGGGGGCGAGTTGGCCAAAAACATTCAGTACTTC.

As for this clone: The germline gene is not matched at one end of the junction; a read error may be the cause. V and J are TRBV7-7 and TRBJ2-7, with D possibly matching TRBD2 (6 bases). This CDR3 is built from 18 residues. CDR1 and CDR2 from the germline V gene are SSHAT and FNYEAQ (reference sequence). The CDR3 nucleotides are TGTGCTAGCAGCTTAGAGGCTGACCCTGGGACTGTGGGCTACGAGCAGTACTTC. Translation: CASSLEADPGTVGYEQYF.

The CDR3 here is CENGYEQYF. CDR3 nucleotide sequence: TGTGAGAACGGCTACGAGCAGTACTTC. The chain carries TRBV28 and TRBJ2-7; D remains unclear. Germline lookup yields CDR1 MDHEN and CDR2 SYDVKM. This CDR3 has 9 amino acids.

This sequence joins TRBV7-9 and TRBJ1-1; 9 positions agree with TRBD1. With V trimmed by 6 bases and J by 1 base, 3 bases remained unmatched. Germline lookup yields CDR1 SEHNR and CDR2 FQNEAQ (reference sequence). The CDR3 has 14 residues. The CDR3 region is CASSRTGENTEAFF. The CDR3 DNA sequence: TGTGCCAGCAGTCGGACAGGGGAGAACACTGAAGCTTTCTTT.

The chain employs TRBV5-4 and TRBJ2-7; TRBD2 matches at 9 bases. V lost 0 bases to trimming and J lost 4 bases; unmatched junction nucleotides: 8. This CDR3 region has 16 residues. Germline V gives CDR1 SGHNT, CDR2 YYREEE (reference sequence). The CDR3 DNA follows: TGTGCCAGCAGCTTGGTCAGGAGCGGGAGGTTTTACGAGCAGTACTTC. It codes for CASSLVRSGRFYEQYF.

This clone was counted a single time. V gene TRBV27 combines with J gene TRBJ2-7; D may be TRBD1 (6 bases). CDR3 length: 14 residues. CDR1 is MNHEY, CDR2 SMNVEV, per germline (reference sequence). The V and J ends lost 8 bases and 4 bases respectively, with 18 bases between them. The CDR3 region is CASRNRDSGYEQYF. Here the CDR3 DNA reads TGTGCCAGCCGAAACAGGGATTCCGGATACGAGCAGTACTTC.

J is TRBJ2-7 and V is TRBV7-2; unclear D gene. Germline V CDR1 and CDR2: SGHTA, FQGNSA. V lost 1 base and J 5 bases, leaving 15 bases between the germline ends. The CDR3 spans 15 residues. DNA of the CDR3: TGTGCCAGCAGCTTAGGGGTTGGAGAGAAGAACGAGCAGTACTTC. This gives the protein CASSLGVGEKNEQYF.